The clone carrying this T cell receptor (beta chain) was seen just once. Its target is unknown. This entry is derived from a study of T cell responses to AZD1222 COVID-19 vaccine. Whole-study findings and limits: Only five to seven AZD1222 recipients tested seropositive at baseline. Close to half of all spike-specific TCRs reportedly target regions of the variants that are unmutated. Females made up more of the donors, who were largely white British, and clonal diversity may have come out too low.

The data were produced by immunoSEQ multiplex PCR, yet TCRdb's version contains in-frame clones alone and is incomplete. The sample contains around 160,000 clones, around four fifths of which appear only once. CDR1 is ENHRY, CDR2 SYGVKD, per germline. The ends were cut back, 8 bases at V and 3 bases at J, with 13 bases in the middle. This CDR3 is built from 13 residues. This clonotype was sampled from an adult in good health. This specimen was peripheral blood, taken on day 0 of MenACWY control vaccination. The chain uses TRBV10-3 and TRBJ1-1; D not certain. The CDR3 loop reads CAIGRARDTEAFF. In DNA, the CDR3 is TGTGCCATCGGACGCGCTCGAGACACTGAAGCTTTCTTT.